A selection of T cell receptor beta chains follows, all from one sample in a study of CD8 T cells in Susac syndrome. TCRdb reanalysed the immunoSEQ multiplex PCR reads using MiXCR and keeps one entry per CDR3 protein. This sample has about 110,000 distinct CDR3 sequences, with about 95% found just once. Sequenced: CD4+ T cells from PBMCs. The source is a human donor in good health. CDR3s include the opening cysteine and the closing phenylalanine or tryptophan. A D gene is named only where the DNA matches it firmly. Part of the rows lack a size; the others show once, few, many or a class for expanded clones.

v_call,clone_size,d_call,j_call,cdr3_aa,cdr3_nt
TRBV5-1,-,TRBD1,TRBJ2-7,CASSLDRGTEQYF,TGCGCCAGCAGCTTGGACAGGGGAACTGAGCAGTACTTC
TRBV12-3/TRBV12-4,-,TRBD2,TRBJ2-3,CASRERETTDTQYF,TGTGCCAGCAGGGAGCGGGAAACCACAGATACGCAGTATTTT
TRBV2,-,TRBD1,TRBJ1-5,CASGTAEGQPQHF,TGTGCCAGTGGGACAGCAGAAGGTCAGCCCCAGCATTTT
TRBV19,few,TRBD1,TRBJ1-5,CASSRTGGNQPQHF,TGTGCCAGTAGTAGGACAGGGGGGAATCAGCCCCAGCATTTT
TRBV23-1,-,-,TRBJ1-4,CASSQSQGNEKLFF,TGCGCCAGCAGTCAATCCCAGGGGAATGAAAAACTGTTTTTT
TRBV30,-,TRBD2,TRBJ2-1,CAWSFTSGYNEQFF,TGTGCCTGGAGTTTCACTAGCGGGTACAATGAGCAGTTCTTC
TRBV12-3/TRBV12-4,-,TRBD1,TRBJ2-6,CASIPGTGPGGANVLTF,TGTGCCAGCATCCCTGGGACAGGGCCCGGTGGGGCCAACGTCCTGACTTTC
TRBV4-3,-,TRBD2,TRBJ2-3,CASSQGNLAGGTDTQYF,TGCGCCAGCAGCCAAGGGAATCTAGCGGGGGGCACAGATACGCAGTATTTT
TRBV20-1,-,TRBD2,TRBJ2-4,CSARDRPRGGKNIQYF,TGCAGTGCTAGAGATAGGCCGCGGGGGGGCAAAAACATTCAGTACTTC
TRBV29-1,-,TRBD1,TRBJ2-5,CSAEAGTEETQYF,TGCAGCGCTGAAGCCGGGACAGAGGAGACCCAGTACTTC
TRBV11-3,-,TRBD2,TRBJ2-2,CASSFQIAGGGTGELFF,TGTGCCAGCAGCTTCCAGATAGCGGGAGGGGGCACCGGGGAGCTGTTTTTT
TRBV7-9,-,-,TRBJ1-4,CASSTRSGGGINEKLFF,TGTGCCAGCAGCACCCGGTCAGGCGGCGGAATTAATGAAAAACTGTTTTTT
TRBV7-2,-,-,TRBJ2-5,CASSFGTGYETQYF,TGTGCCAGCAGCTTCGGCACAGGATATGAGACCCAGTACTTC
TRBV3-1,-,-,TRBJ2-7,CASSQGRSSYEQYF,TGTGCCAGCAGCCAAGGTAGGTCGTCCTACGAGCAGTACTTC
TRBV29-1,-,TRBD2,TRBJ2-1,CSVAAGGRSYNEQFF,TGCAGCGTTGCAGCGGGAGGGCGCTCCTACAATGAGCAGTTCTTC
TRBV9,-,TRBD1,TRBJ2-2,CASSADRDGAGELFF,TGTGCCAGCAGCGCCGACAGGGACGGCGCCGGGGAGCTGTTTTTT
TRBV7-2,-,TRBD1,TRBJ1-3,CASSGTAYPGNTIYF,TGTGCCAGCAGCGGGACAGCTTACCCTGGAAACACCATATATTTT
TRBV29-1,-,-,TRBJ1-5,CSVAGAVGNQPQHF,TGCAGCGTCGCAGGGGCTGTAGGCAATCAGCCCCAGCATTTT
TRBV5-1,-,-,TRBJ1-3,CASSLGASGNTIYF,TGCGCCAGCAGCTTAGGGGCCTCCGGAAACACCATATATTTT
TRBV9,-,TRBD2,TRBJ2-5,CASSAGTRGEETQYF,TGTGCCAGCAGCGCCGGGACTAGAGGAGAAGAGACCCAGTACTTC
TRBV28,-,-,TRBJ1-5,CASKGRNQPQHF,TGTGCCAGCAAGGGCCGAAATCAGCCCCAGCATTTT
TRBV11-3,-,TRBD2,TRBJ2-5,CASRRIAGQETQYF,TGTGCCAGCAGACGAATAGCGGGTCAAGAGACCCAGTACTTC
TRBV29-1,-,-,TRBJ1-5,CSAATGAGNNQPQHF,TGCAGCGCTGCGACTGGGGCAGGGAACAATCAGCCCCAGCATTTT
TRBV6-6,-,TRBD1,TRBJ2-6,CAGRTGGRSGANVLTF,TGTGCCGGGCGAACAGGGGGCAGGTCTGGGGCCAACGTCCTGACTTTC
TRBV3-1,-,-,TRBJ2-7,CASSQAGYADEQYF,TGTGCCAGCAGCCAAGCGGGGTATGCCGACGAGCAGTACTTC
TRBV5-1,-,-,TRBJ1-1,CASSLAGEGVGTEAFF,TGCGCCAGCAGCTTGGCGGGGGAGGGGGTCGGCACTGAAGCTTTCTTT
TRBV7-9,once,TRBD1,TRBJ2-6,CASSSPGQGAAGANVLTF,TGTGCCAGCAGCTCCCCGGGACAGGGGGCAGCTGGGGCCAACGTCCTGACTTTC
TRBV14,-,-,TRBJ2-7,CASSPPPGREQYF,TGTGCCAGCAGCCCTCCCCCAGGCAGGGAGCAGTACTTC
TRBV7-9,-,TRBD1,TRBJ2-1,CASSLYRDRDNEQFF,TGTGCCAGCAGCTTATACCGGGACAGGGACAATGAGCAGTTCTTC
TRBV12-3/TRBV12-4,-,TRBD2,TRBJ2-7,CASRPPGGSSYEQYF,TGTGCCAGCAGGCCCCCGGGGGGAAGCTCCTACGAGCAGTACTTC
TRBV20-1,-,TRBD2,TRBJ2-5,CSARVTSGRAQETQYF,TGCAGTGCTAGAGTTACTAGCGGGAGAGCCCAAGAGACCCAGTACTTC
TRBV20-1,-,-,TRBJ2-5,CSATPQGPQETQYF,TGCAGTGCGACCCCCCAGGGGCCCCAAGAGACCCAGTACTTC
TRBV29-1,-,-,TRBJ1-1,CSVLPAREAFF,TGCAGCGTCCTACCGGCTCGAGAGGCTTTCTTT
TRBV7-2,-,-,TRBJ2-3,CASSSSVSTDTQYF,TGTGCCAGCAGCTCTAGCGTATCCACAGATACGCAGTATTTT
TRBV18,-,-,TRBJ2-2,CASSPTRTNTGELFF,TGTGCCAGCTCACCCACACGAACCAACACCGGGGAGCTGTTTTTT
TRBV5-1,once,-,TRBJ2-5,CASSSPDRQETQYF,TGCGCCAGCAGCTCACCGGATAGGCAAGAGACCCAGTACTTC
TRBV27,-,TRBD1,TRBJ2-1,CASSLFSLRTGERNEQFF,TGTGCCAGCAGTTTATTCTCACTCCGGACAGGGGAGCGCAATGAGCAGTTCTTC
TRBV5-6,-,-,TRBJ2-5,CASSLNRIFQETQYF,TGTGCCAGCAGCTTGAACAGAATTTTCCAAGAGACCCAGTACTTC
TRBV7-8,-,TRBD2,TRBJ2-5,CASSLSSGGRETQYF,TGTGCCAGCAGCTTATCGAGCGGGGGGCGGGAGACCCAGTACTTC
TRBV29-1,once,TRBD1,TRBJ1-1,CSATGGRTEAFF,TGCAGCGCTACAGGGGGAAGAACTGAAGCTTTCTTT
TRBV7-9,-,-,TRBJ1-1,CASSSPNENRVNTEAFF,TGTGCCAGCAGCTCCCCAAATGAGAACAGGGTGAACACTGAAGCTTTCTTT
TRBV3-1,-,TRBD1,TRBJ1-3,CASSQGDRAGNTIYF,TGTGCCAGCAGCCAAGGGGACAGGGCTGGAAACACCATATATTTT
TRBV12-3/TRBV12-4,-,-,TRBJ2-1,CASSLVGSSYNEQFF,TGTGCCAGCAGTTTAGTAGGGAGCTCCTACAATGAGCAGTTCTTC
TRBV6-6,-,TRBD2,TRBJ2-7,CASSTLAGGGEQYF,TGTGCCAGCAGTACCCTAGCGGGGGGTGGGGAGCAGTACTTC
TRBV7-9,once,-,TRBJ2-3,CASSPKGTDTQYF,TGTGCCAGCAGCCCCAAGGGCACAGATACGCAGTATTTT
TRBV7-9,-,-,TRBJ2-2,CASSFGVPGDLSGELFF,TGTGCCAGCAGCTTCGGGGTTCCCGGGGACCTCTCCGGGGAGCTGTTTTTT
TRBV20-1,-,-,TRBJ1-1,CSARVNNQNTEAFF,TGCAGTGCTAGAGTTAACAATCAGAACACTGAAGCTTTCTTT
TRBV5-1,-,-,TRBJ2-5,CASSLASRGYETQYF,TGCGCCAGCAGCTTGGCCAGCCGGGGTTACGAGACCCAGTACTTC
TRBV18,-,TRBD2,TRBJ2-7,CASSLAAGGQAEQYF,TGTGCCAGCTCACTGGCTGCGGGGGGGCAGGCCGAGCAGTACTTC
TRBV9,-,TRBD2,TRBJ2-1,CASSAMLAGAEQFF,TGTGCCAGCAGCGCCATGCTAGCGGGGGCTGAGCAGTTCTTC